The present T cell receptor beta chain was sequenced within a study of T cell responses to AZD1222 COVID-19 vaccine. Overall study findings and caveats: Repertoires were obtained solely post-peak T cell response. Once two AZD1222 doses were given, Spike-specific TCR breadth and depth went up. Most donors were white British and more were female, and clonal diversity was possibly underestimated. At study baseline, merely six AZD1222 recipients were seropositive.

This clone occurred once. Its antigen remains unidentified. Generated by immunoSEQ multiplex PCR, the TCRdb table keeps only in-frame clones and is missing some. Of fewer than 110,000 clones in the sample, 90% were seen once. The CDR3 is 13 amino acids. Per germline, CDR1 MNHEY and CDR2 SVGAGI. Trimming took off 8 bases at V and 0 bases at J, with 8 bases between the two ends. The chain couples TRBV6-5 to TRBJ2-1; D is ambiguous. The sequence derives from an adult in good health. The sequencing here drew on peripheral blood, taken on day 0 of AZD1222 vaccination. The CDR3 bases are TGTGCCAGCGGCACTTACTCCTACAATGAGCAGTTCTTC. Protein sequence: CASGTYSYNEQFF.